This entry lists 5 T cell receptor beta chains sequenced from one sample in a study of blood T cells in healthy people across ages. Primed by a sample-barcoded 5' primer and a J-beta primer mix, a second PCR proceeded for 7 to 11 cycles. MiXCR was run by TCRdb on the 5' RACE reads, yielding one entry per CDR3 protein. The sample lists more than 1,000,000 distinct CDR3 sequences, roughly a quarter occurring once. These data are also associated with another study on T cells of mothers and their children.

Sequencing used blood. These receptors all come from a girl aged 2 to 10 in good health.

The table lists this clonotype with a few counts. The genes are TRBV28 and TRBJ1-2, with 8 nucleotides matching TRBD1. With 8 bases clipped from V and 4 bases from J, the junction kept 9 bases outside the gene matches. In germline, CDR1 is MDHEN, CDR2 SYDVKM. There are 14 residues in the CDR3. The CDR3 here is CASATSGGVYGYTF. CDR3 in DNA: TGTGCCAGCGCAACCTCAGGGGGCGTCTATGGCTACACCTTC.

The CDR3 DNA sequence: TGTGCCAGCAGTAGGATGGGGAGTGATGAGCAGTTCTTC. It is translated as CASSRMGSDEQFF. The chain combines TRBV6-5 with TRBJ2-5, with TRBD2 as a possible D gene (5 bases). The J call is in doubt because the DNA end fits TRBJ2-1 better. The V gene's germline CDR1 is MNHEY and CDR2 SVGAGI. This CDR3 is built from 13 residues.

The chain joins TRBV20-1 to TRBJ2-1; D gene ambiguous. Trimming cost V 0 bases and J 10 bases, with 16 bases left between them. Germline V gives CDR1 DFQATT, CDR2 SNEGSKA (reference sequence). The CDR3 covers 14 residues. CDR3 amino acids: CSARDLAVYGEQFF. CDR3 DNA: TGCAGTGCTAGAGATTTGGCGGTCTATGGGGAGCAGTTCTTC.

The chain links TRBV6-1 to TRBJ2-1, with a tentative D call TRBD2 (6 bases). The DNA end is more similar to TRBJ2-7, so the J call may be wrong. In germline, CDR1 is MNHNS, CDR2 SASEGT. This CDR3 spans 16 amino acids. The CDR3 region is CASRVPGLADRREQYF. The CDR3 DNA is TGTGCCAGCAGGGTCCCGGGACTGGCGGACCGGAGGGAGCAGTACTTC.

V and J are TRBV6-5 and TRBJ2-5; D is unresolved. The DNA end is more similar to TRBJ2-1, so the J call may be wrong. The CDR3 runs 12 residues. CDR1 and CDR2 (germline): MNHEY, SVGAGI. The CDR3 coding sequence is TGTGCCAGCAGTTCGTTTCTCTATGAGCAGTTCTTC. This translates into CASSSFLYEQFF.